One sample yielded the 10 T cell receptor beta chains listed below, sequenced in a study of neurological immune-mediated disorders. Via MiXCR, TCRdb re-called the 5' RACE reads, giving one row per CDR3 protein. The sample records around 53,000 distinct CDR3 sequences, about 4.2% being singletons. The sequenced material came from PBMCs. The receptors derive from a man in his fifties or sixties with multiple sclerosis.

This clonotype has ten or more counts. The CDR3 nucleotides read TGTGCCAGCAGCCCAACTTGGTCCGAGCAGTACTTC. Protein: CASSPTWSEQYF. The genes are TRBV28 and TRBJ2-7; unclear D gene. The CDR3 extends over 12 amino acids. From germline, CDR1 is MDHEN and CDR2 SYDVKM. Trimming took 6 bases from V and 6 from J, leaving 12 bases between them.

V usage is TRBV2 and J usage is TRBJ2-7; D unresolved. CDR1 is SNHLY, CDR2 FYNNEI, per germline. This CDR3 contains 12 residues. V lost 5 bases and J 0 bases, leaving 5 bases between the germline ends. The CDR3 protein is CASSSGSYEQYF. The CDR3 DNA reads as TGTGCCAGCAGTTCCGGCTCCTACGAGCAGTACTTC.

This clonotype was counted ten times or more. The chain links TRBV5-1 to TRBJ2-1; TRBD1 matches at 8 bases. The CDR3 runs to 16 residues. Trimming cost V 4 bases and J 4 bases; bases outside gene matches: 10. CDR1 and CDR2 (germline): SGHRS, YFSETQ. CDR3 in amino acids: CASSVTSGGLYNEQFF. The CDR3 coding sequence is TGCGCCAGCAGCGTGACTTCAGGGGGCCTGTACAATGAGCAGTTCTTC.

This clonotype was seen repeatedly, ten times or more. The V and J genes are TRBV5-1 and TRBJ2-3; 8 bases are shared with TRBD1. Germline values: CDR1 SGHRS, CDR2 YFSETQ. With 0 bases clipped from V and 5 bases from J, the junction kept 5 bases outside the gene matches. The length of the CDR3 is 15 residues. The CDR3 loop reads CASSLVDRGEDTQYF. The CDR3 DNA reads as TGCGCCAGCAGCTTGGTTGACAGGGGTGAAGATACGCAGTATTTT.

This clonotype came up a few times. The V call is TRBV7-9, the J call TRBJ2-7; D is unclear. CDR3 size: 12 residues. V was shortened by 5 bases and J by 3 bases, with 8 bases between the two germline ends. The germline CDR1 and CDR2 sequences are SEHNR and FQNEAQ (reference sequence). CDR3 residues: CASSVLNYEQYF. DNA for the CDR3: TGTGCCAGCAGCGTACTGAACTACGAGCAGTACTTC.

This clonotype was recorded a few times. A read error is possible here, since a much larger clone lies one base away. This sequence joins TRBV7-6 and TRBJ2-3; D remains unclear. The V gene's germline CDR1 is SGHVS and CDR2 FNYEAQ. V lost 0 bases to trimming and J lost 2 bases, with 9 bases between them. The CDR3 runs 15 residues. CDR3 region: CASSLAINSTDTQYF. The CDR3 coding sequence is TGTGCCAGCAGCTTAGCCATAAACTCCACAGATACGCAGTATTTT.

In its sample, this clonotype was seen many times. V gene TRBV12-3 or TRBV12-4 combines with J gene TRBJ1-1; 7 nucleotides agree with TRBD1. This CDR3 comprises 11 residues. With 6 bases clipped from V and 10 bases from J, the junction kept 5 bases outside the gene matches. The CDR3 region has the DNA TGTGCCAGCAGCTCTGGGACAGTAGCTTTCTTT. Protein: CASSSGTVAFF.

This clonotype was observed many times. CDR3 sequence reads: CASSSTGTSGTGTQYF. The DNA for the CDR3 is TGTGCCAGCAGTTCCACGGGGACTAGCGGGACCGGGACGCAGTATTTT. This chain joins TRBV27 and TRBJ2-3; TRBD2 matches at 13 bases. V lost 4 bases to trimming and J lost 9 bases; unmatched junction nucleotides: 10. The CDR3 consists of 16 residues. The V gene's germline CDR1 is MNHEY and CDR2 SMNVEV (reference sequence).

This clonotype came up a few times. CDR3 in amino acids: CASSGTNINNEQFF. The CDR3 DNA sequence: TGTGCCAGCTCGGGGACTAACATTAACAATGAGCAGTTCTTC. V gene TRBV7-6 combines with J gene TRBJ2-1, with 7 positions matching TRBD2. V was clipped by 8 bases and J by 5 bases; unmatched bases: 9. CDR1 SGHVS and CDR2 FNYEAQ come from the germline V gene. CDR3 size: 14 residues.

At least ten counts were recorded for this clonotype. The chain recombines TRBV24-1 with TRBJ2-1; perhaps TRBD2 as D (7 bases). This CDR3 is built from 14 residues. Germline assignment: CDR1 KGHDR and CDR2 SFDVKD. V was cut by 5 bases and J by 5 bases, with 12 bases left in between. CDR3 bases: TGTGCCACCAGTGGTAGGGGGACTAACAATGAGCAGTTCTTC. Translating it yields CATSGRGTNNEQFF.